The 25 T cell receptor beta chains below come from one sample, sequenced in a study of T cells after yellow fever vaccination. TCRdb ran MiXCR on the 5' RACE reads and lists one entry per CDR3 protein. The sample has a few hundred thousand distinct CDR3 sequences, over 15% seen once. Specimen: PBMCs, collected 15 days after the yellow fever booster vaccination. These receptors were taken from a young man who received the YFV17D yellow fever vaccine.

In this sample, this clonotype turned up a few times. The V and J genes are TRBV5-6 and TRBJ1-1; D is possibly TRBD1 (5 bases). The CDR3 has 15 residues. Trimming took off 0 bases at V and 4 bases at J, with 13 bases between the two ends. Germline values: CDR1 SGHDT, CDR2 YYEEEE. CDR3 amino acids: CASSLARVRGTEAFF. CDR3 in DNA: TGTGCCAGCAGCTTGGCCAGGGTTCGAGGCACTGAAGCTTTCTTT. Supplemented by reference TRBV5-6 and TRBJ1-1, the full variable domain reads DAGVTQSPTHLIKTRGQQVTLRCSPKSGHDTVSWYQQALGQGPQFIFQYYEEEERQRGNFPDRFSGHQFPNYSSELNVNALLLGDSALYLCASSLARVRGTEAFFGQGTRLTVV.

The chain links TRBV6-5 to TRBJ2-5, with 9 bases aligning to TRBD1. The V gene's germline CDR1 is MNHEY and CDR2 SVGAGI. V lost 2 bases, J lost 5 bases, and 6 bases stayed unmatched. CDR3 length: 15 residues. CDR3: CASSYPDRGSETQYF. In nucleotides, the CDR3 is TGTGCCAGCAGTTACCCAGACAGGGGGTCGGAGACCCAGTACTTC.

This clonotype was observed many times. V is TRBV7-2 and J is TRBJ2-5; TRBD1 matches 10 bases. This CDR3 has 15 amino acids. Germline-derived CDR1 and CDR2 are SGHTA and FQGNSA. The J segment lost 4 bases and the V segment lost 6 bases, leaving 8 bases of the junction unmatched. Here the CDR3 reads CASSPRTGGGETQYF. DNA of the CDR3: TGTGCCAGCAGTCCACGGACAGGGGGGGGAGAGACCCAGTACTTC.

CDR3 nucleotide sequence: TGTGCCAGCAGCCCTACATACACAGATACGCAGTATTTT. Encoded protein: CASSPTYTDTQYF. The chain combines TRBV14 with TRBJ2-3; D is undetermined. This CDR3 has 13 residues. Deletions cut 4 bases from V and 2 bases from J, with 7 bases between. Per germline, CDR1 SGHDN and CDR2 FVKESK.

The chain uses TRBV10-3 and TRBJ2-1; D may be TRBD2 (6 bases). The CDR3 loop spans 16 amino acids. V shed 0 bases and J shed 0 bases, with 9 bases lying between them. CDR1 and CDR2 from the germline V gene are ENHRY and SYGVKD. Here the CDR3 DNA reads TGTGCCATCAGTGAGTCCAGGCGGGGCTCCTACAATGAGCAGTTCTTC. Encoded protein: CAISESRRGSYNEQFF.

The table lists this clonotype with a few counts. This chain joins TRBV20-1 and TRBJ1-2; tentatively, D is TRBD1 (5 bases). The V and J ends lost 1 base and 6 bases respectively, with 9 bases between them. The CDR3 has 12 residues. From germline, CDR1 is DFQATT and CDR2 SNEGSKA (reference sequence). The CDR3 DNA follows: TGCAGTGCTAGAGGAGGGGAGGATGGCTACACCTTC. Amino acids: CSARGGEDGYTF.

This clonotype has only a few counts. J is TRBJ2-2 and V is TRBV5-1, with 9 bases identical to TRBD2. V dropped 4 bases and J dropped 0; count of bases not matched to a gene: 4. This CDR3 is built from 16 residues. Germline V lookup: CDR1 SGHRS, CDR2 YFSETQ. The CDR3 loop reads CASSRTSGPNTGELFF. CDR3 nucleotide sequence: TGCGCCAGCAGCCGAACTAGCGGGCCGAACACCGGGGAGCTGTTTTTT.

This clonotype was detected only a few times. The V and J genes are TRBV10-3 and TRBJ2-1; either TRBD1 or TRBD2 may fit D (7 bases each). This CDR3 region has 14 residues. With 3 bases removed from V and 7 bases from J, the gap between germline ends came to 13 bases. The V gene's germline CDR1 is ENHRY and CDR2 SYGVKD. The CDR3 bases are TGTGCCATCAGTGAATCAGGGGGGGTGAATGAGCAGTTCTTC. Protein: CAISESGGVNEQFF.

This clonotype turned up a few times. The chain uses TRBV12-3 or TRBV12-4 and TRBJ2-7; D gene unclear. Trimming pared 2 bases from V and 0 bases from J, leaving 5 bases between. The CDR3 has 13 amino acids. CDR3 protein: CASSLLVSYEQYF. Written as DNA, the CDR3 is TGTGCCAGCAGTTTACTAGTCTCCTACGAGCAGTACTTC.

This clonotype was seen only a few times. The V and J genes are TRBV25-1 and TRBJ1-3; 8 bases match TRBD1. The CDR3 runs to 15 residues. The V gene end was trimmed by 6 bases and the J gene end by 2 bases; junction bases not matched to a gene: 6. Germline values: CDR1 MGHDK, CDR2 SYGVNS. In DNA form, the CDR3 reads TGTGCCAGCAGATACGGACAGGGACCTGGAAACACCATATATTTT. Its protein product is CASRYGQGPGNTIYF.

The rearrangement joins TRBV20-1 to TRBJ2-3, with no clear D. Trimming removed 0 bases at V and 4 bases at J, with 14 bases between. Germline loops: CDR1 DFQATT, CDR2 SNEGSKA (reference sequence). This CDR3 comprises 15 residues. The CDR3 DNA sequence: TGCAGTGCTAGAGAACGAACCCCTGCGGCAGATACGCAGTATTTT. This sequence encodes CSARERTPAADTQYF.

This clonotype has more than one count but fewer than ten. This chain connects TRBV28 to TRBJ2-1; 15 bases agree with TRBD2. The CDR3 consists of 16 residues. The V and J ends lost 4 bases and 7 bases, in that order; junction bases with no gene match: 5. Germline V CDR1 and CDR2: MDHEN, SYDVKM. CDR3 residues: CASSYTGTSGRNEQFF. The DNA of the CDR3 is TGTGCCAGCAGTTACACCGGGACTAGCGGGAGGAATGAGCAGTTCTTC.

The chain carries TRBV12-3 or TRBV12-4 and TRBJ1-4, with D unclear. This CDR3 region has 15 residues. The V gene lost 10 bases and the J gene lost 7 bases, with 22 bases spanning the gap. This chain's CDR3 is CATSKEPQLGEKLFF. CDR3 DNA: TGTGCCACCAGCAAGGAACCGCAACTAGGTGAAAAACTGTTTTTT.

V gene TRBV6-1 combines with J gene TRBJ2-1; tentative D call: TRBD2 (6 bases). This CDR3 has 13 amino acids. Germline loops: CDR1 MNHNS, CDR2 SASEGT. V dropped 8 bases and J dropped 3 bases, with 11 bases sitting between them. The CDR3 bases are TGTGCCAGCGATCGGGGACTCTACAATGAGCAGTTCTTC. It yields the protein CASDRGLYNEQFF.

CDR3 sequence (DNA): TGTGCCAGCACCAGGACAGGGGGCACAGATACGCAGTATTTT. This codes for CASTRTGGTDTQYF. This chain uses TRBV7-2 with TRBJ2-3; 9 bases are shared with TRBD1. Germline loops: CDR1 SGHTA, CDR2 FQGNSA. The V and J ends lost 7 bases and 1 base, in that order; junction bases with no gene match: 3. The CDR3 sequence is 14 residues long.

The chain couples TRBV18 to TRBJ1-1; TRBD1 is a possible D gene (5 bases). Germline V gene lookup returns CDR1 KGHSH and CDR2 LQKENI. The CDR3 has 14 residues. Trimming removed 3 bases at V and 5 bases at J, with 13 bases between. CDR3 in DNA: TGTGCCAGCTCACCTAGGGAGGGGCGGACTGAAGCTTTCTTT. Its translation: CASSPREGRTEAFF.

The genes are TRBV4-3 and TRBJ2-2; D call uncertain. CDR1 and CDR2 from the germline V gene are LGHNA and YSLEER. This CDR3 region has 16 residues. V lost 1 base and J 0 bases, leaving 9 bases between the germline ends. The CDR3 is CASSQASSSNTGELFF. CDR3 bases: TGCGCCAGCAGCCAAGCAAGCAGTTCGAACACCGGGGAGCTGTTTTTT.

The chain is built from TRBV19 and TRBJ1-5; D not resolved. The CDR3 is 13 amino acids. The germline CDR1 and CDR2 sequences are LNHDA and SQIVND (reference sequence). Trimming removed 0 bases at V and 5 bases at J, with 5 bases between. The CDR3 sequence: CASSIDGDQPQHF. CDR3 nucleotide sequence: TGTGCCAGTAGTATAGATGGGGATCAGCCCCAGCATTTT.

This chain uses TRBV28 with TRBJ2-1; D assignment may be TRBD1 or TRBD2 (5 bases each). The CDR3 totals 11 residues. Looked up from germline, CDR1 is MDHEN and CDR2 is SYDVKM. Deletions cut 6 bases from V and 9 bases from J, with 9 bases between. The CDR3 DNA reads TGTGCCAGCAGCCGGGACCCTGAGCAGTTCTTC. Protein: CASSRDPEQFF.

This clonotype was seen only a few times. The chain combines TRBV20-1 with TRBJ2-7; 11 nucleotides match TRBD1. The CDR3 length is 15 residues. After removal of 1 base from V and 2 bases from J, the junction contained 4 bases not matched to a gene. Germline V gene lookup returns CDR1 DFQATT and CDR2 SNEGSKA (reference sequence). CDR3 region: CSARGGTGGTYEQYF. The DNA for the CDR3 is TGCAGTGCTAGAGGTGGGACAGGGGGGACCTACGAGCAGTACTTC.

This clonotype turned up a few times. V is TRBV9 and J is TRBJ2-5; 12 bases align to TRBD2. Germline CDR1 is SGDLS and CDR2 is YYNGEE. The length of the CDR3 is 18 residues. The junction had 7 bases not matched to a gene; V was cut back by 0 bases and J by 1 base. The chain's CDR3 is CASSVGGLAGGPQETQYF. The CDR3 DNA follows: TGTGCCAGCAGCGTAGGAGGGCTAGCGGGAGGGCCCCAAGAGACCCAGTACTTC.

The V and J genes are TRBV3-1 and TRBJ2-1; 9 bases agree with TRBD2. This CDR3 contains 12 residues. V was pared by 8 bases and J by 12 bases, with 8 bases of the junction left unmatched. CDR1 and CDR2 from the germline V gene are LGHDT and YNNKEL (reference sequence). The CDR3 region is CASFGGGGGQFF. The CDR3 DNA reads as TGTGCCAGCTTTGGCGGGGGGGGTGGGCAGTTCTTC.

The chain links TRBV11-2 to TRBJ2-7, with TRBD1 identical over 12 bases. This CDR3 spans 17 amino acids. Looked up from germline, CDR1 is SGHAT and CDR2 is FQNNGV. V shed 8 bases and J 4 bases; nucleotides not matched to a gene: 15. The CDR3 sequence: CASSSGQGARGVYEQYF. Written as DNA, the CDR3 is TGTGCCAGCTCCTCGGGACAGGGGGCGCGTGGTGTTTACGAGCAGTACTTC. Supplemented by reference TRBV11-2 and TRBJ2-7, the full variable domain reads EAGVAQSPRYKIIEKRQSVAFWCNPISGHATLYWYQQILGQGPKLLIQFQNNGVVDDSQLPKDRFSAERLKGVDSTLKIQPAKLEDSAVYLCASSSGQGARGVYEQYFGPGTRLTVT.

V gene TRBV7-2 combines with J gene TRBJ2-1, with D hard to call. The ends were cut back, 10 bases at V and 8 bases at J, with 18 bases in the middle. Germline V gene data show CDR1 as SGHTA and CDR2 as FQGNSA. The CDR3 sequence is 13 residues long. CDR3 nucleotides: TGTGCCATGGGCGGAACTGCGTCTTATGAGCAGTTCTTC. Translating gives CAMGGTASYEQFF. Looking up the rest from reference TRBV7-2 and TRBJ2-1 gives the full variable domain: GAGVSQSPSNKVTEKGKDVELRCDPISGHTALYWYRQSLGQGLEFLIYFQGNSAPDKSGLPSDRFSAERTGGSVSTLTIQRTQQEDSAVYLCAMGGTASYEQFFGPGTRLTVL.

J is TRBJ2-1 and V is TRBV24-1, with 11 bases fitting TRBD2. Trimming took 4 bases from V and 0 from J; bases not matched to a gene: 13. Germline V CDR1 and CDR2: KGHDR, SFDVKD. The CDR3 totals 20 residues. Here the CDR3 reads CATSDAAGTSGESSYNEQFF. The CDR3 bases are TGTGCCACCAGTGACGCCGCCGGGACTAGCGGAGAGAGCTCCTACAATGAGCAGTTCTTC.